Listed below are T cell receptor beta chains from one sample, sequenced in a study of shared clonotypes between healthy human individuals. The assay was immunoSEQ multiplex PCR, and TCRdb's table has in-frame clones only and misses some. The data hold hundreds of thousands of clones, with about 74% observed a single time. The specimen sequenced was memory CD4+ T cells sorted from blood. These receptors were taken from a woman aged 25 to 39 in good health. Both conserved end residues are part of each CDR3. The D gene is left open where the match is weak.

>-|TRBV19|TRBJ1-5|18
CASSVEGSGVTSNQPQHF
>TRBD2|TRBV29-1|TRBJ2-7|13
CSVGAGAGYEQYF
>-|TRBV27|TRBJ1-1|14
CASSFDTLNTEAFF
>-|TRBV7-9|TRBJ1-1|14
CASSPRVAGPEAFF
>TRBD2|TRBV29-1|TRBJ2-5|16
CSVGKGGTSRQETQYF
>TRBD2|TRBV6-4|TRBJ2-5|15
CASSVSSGSQETQYF
>-|TRBV5-1|TRBJ2-7|15
CASSRRDTHSYEQYF
>-|TRBV28|TRBJ2-1|12
CASSITRDEQFF
>TRBD2|TRBV2|TRBJ2-2|20
CASSEAGGTMIHTNTGELFF
>-|TRBV28|TRBJ1-4|15
CASKETGPTNEKLFF
>-|TRBV7-2|TRBJ2-6|15
CASSRRVSGANVLTF
>-|TRBV28|TRBJ1-5|13
CASSPQRNQPQHF
>-|TRBV6-1|TRBJ1-1|13
CASSPVGNTEAFF
>-|TRBV7-9|TRBJ2-1|15
CASSVYRVVDNEQFF
>-|TRBV5-1|TRBJ2-2|15
CASSFASDNTGELFF
>-|TRBV5-8|TRBJ1-1|14
CASSLGVRDTEAFF
>TRBD2|TRBV11-2|TRBJ2-1|17
CASSPRRTSGSSHEQFF
>-|TRBV19|TRBJ2-3|15
CASGEVAASTDTQYF
>-|TRBV6-5|TRBJ1-1|13
CASSSGRGTEAFF
>-|TRBV6-1|TRBJ2-3|15
CASSFQAVSTDTQYF
>-|TRBV21-1|TRBJ2-7|13
CASSLLGNYEQYF
>-|TRBV28|TRBJ2-7|15
CASSSWANALYEQYF
>TRBD1|TRBV5-4|TRBJ2-2|17
CASSLGPGTANTGELFF
>TRBD2|TRBV10-2|TRBJ2-7|14
CASSESTSGREQYF
>TRBD1|TRBV2|TRBJ1-3|15
CASRDRARSGNTIYF
>-|TRBV30|TRBJ2-5|11
CAWSGGETQYF
>TRBD2|TRBV29-1|TRBJ2-7|15
CSVAVGGLVGYEQYF
>-|TRBV28|TRBJ2-7|15
CASSFESDYQDEQYF
>TRBD1|TRBV28|TRBJ1-5|17
CASSPLIQGAGNQPQHF
>-|TRBV19|TRBJ2-5|15
CASSSAQGDRETQYF
>TRBD1|TRBV27|TRBJ2-7|15
CASSTPDRVSYEQYF
>-|TRBV19|TRBJ1-2|13
CASSQYINYGYTF
>-|TRBV19|TRBJ1-4|13
CASSSGTDQKLFF
>-|TRBV28|TRBJ1-1|12
CASSYWADEAFF
>TRBD1|TRBV4-2|TRBJ1-4|18
CASSQSGTGGPTNEKLFF
>-|TRBV11-2|TRBJ2-7|15
CASRESRRHPYEQYF
>TRBD1|TRBV5-1|TRBJ2-2|15
CASSLRTGNTGELFF
>-|TRBV29-1|TRBJ1-2|12
CSVEEGGYGYTF
>-|TRBV2|TRBJ2-7|13
CASSGELGYEQYF
>-|TRBV30|TRBJ1-1|13
CAWNRDLSTEAFF
>-|TRBV2|TRBJ2-7|15
CASSEGGSGVYEQYF
>TRBD2|TRBV2|TRBJ2-1|16
CASSEGVLASYNEQFF
>-|TRBV6-5|TRBJ2-3|13
CASRGQLTDTQYF
>-|TRBV5-4|TRBJ2-7|14
CASSLVGVRREQYF
>TRBD1|TRBV28|TRBJ1-1|14
CASRPGQSFTEAFF
>TRBD2|TRBV11-2|TRBJ2-5|15
CASRGGARGQETQYF
>TRBD1|TRBV5-4|TRBJ1-1|15
CASSAGDSINTEAFF
>-|TRBV7-8|TRBJ2-7|14
CASKPSVNSYEQYF
>-|TRBV4-1|TRBJ1-1|18
CASSRYGGRGGADTEAFF
>-|TRBV2|TRBJ2-7|14
CASSMGRQTYEQYF
>TRBD2|TRBV18|TRBJ2-7|14
CASSPGLALYEQYF
>-|TRBV27|TRBJ2-1|14
CASSSLRGYNEQFF